This TCR beta chain was sequenced in a study of Ad26.COV2.S vaccination and SARS-CoV-2 variants. Study details: Among those in the COV1001 Ad26.COV2.S trial arm was the donor. Each vaccinee took Ad26.COV2.S intramuscularly, once or twice 56 days apart.

Study observations and caveats: Non-spike TCR breadth did not differ much between vaccine and placebo recipients.

Treatment here: some 19 received Ad26.COV2.S at low or high dose, single or two shots; about 5 received placebo; per-sample allocation not given. Collection of samples fell on day 63 after the first vaccine or placebo injection. A word on this clone: Its antigen is undetermined.

Sequencing used immunoSEQ multiplex PCR; TCRdb keeps in-frame clones, though not all of them. Counted here are fewer than 900,000 clones, approximately 88% occurring once; the ten biggest clones make up around 1.5%. From germline, CDR1 is WSHSY and CDR2 SAAADI. The CDR3 consists of 12 residues. Trimming removed 1 base at V and 6 bases at J, with 7 bases between. This TCR was recovered from a person aged 18 to 65 who received the Ad26.COV2.S COVID-19 vaccine or a placebo. Material: peripheral blood, obtained in a trial of Ad26.COV2.S vaccine versus placebo. The chain combines TRBV10-2 with TRBJ2-7, with no clear D. The CDR3, as DNA: TGCGCCAGCAGTGAGTATCGGCTCGAGCAGTACTTC. This encodes CASSEYRLEQYF.